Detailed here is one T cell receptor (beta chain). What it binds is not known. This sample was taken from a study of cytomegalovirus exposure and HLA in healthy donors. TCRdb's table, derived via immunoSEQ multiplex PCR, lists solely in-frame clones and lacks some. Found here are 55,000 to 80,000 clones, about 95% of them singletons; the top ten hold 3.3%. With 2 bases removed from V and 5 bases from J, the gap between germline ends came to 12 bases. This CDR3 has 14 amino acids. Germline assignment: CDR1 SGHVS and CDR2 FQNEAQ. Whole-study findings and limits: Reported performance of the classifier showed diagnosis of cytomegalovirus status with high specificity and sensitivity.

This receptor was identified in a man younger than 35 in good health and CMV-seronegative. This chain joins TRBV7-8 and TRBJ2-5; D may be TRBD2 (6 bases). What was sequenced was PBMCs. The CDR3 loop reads CASSLYGGVETQYF. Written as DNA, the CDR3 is TGTGCCAGCAGCTTATATGGCGGGGTCGAGACCCAGTACTTC.